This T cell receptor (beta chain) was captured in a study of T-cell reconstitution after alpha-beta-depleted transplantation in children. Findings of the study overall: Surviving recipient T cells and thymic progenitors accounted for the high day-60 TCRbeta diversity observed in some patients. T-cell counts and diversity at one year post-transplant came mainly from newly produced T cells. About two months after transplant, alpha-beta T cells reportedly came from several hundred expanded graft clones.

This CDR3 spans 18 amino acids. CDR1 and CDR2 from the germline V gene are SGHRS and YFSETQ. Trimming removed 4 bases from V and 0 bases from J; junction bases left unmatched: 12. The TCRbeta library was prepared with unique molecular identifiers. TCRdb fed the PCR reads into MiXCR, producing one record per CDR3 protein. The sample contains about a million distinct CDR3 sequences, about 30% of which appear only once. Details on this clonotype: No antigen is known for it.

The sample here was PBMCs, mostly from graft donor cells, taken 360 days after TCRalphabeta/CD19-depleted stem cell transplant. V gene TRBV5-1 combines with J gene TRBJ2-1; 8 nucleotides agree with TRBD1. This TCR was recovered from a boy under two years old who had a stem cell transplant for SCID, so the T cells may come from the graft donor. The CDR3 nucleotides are TGCGCCAGCAGCCCCGGGACAGGTGCCTCTGGCTCCTACAATGAGCAGTTCTTC. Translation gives CASSPGTGASGSYNEQFF.